One and the same sample provided the 24 T cell receptor beta chains below, sequenced in a study of blood T cell repertoires in COVID-19. Assay used: immunoSEQ multiplex PCR; TCRdb lists only in-frame clones, some missing. The sample gives about 190,000 clones, approximately 84% of which show up once; more than 2.5% is in the top ten. Specimen: PBMCs or T cells enriched from blood (not recorded which). These TCRs come from a woman younger than 45 who had recovered from COVID-19.

This CDR3 is CASSAGLFNEQFF. The CDR3 DNA follows: TGCGCCAGCAGCGCAGGCCTGTTTAATGAGCAGTTCTTC. The chain combines TRBV5-1 with TRBJ2-1, with D unclear. CDR1 and CDR2 from the germline V gene are SGHRS and YFSETQ. The ends were cut back, 4 bases at V and 7 bases at J, with 12 bases in the middle. The CDR3 is made up of 13 amino acids. Variable domain in full (rest from reference TRBV5-1 and TRBJ2-1): KAGVTQTPRYLIKTRGQQVTLSCSPISGHRSVSWYQQTPGQGLQFLFEYFSETQRNKGNFPGRFSGRQFSNSRSEMNVSTLELGDSALYLCASSAGLFNEQFFGPGTRLTVL.

The V gene is TRBV28, the J gene TRBJ1-1; a weak D match, TRBD1 (5 bases). The CDR3 is made up of 14 amino acids. CDR1 and CDR2 (germline): MDHEN, SYDVKM. V dropped 3 bases and J dropped 4 bases, with 12 bases sitting between them. This CDR3 reads CASSLGRAGTEAFF. The CDR3, as DNA: TGTGCCAGCAGTTTGGGCAGGGCCGGCACTGAAGCTTTCTTT.

V gene TRBV5-6 combines with J gene TRBJ1-3; no clear D gene. This CDR3 region has 16 residues. From germline, CDR1 is SGHDT and CDR2 YYEEEE. V was shortened by 0 bases and J by 0 bases, with 10 bases between the two germline ends. This CDR3 is CASSLGRLTSGNTIYF. The CDR3 DNA sequence: TGTGCCAGCAGCTTGGGCAGACTTACCTCTGGAAACACCATATATTTT.

J is TRBJ2-7 and V is TRBV19; 10 bases are shared with TRBD1. CDR1 is LNHDA, CDR2 SQIVND, per germline (reference sequence). V lost 4 bases to trimming and J lost 7 bases; unmatched junction nucleotides: 4. The CDR3 sequence is 13 residues long. CDR3 in amino acids: CASSTLGQGEQYF. The CDR3 DNA reads as TGTGCCAGTAGTACACTGGGACAGGGGGAGCAGTACTTC.

The chain couples TRBV6-5 to TRBJ2-1, with 9 bases matching TRBD1. CDR1 is MNHEY and CDR2 is SVGAGI in the germline V gene. The CDR3 totals 13 residues. J was trimmed by 7 bases and V by 6 bases; bases with no gene match: 4. CDR3 in amino acids: CASRKTGGNEQFF. The DNA for the CDR3 is TGTGCCAGCAGAAAGACAGGGGGAAATGAGCAGTTCTTC.

This chain joins TRBV27 and TRBJ1-2, with a possible D match to TRBD1 (5 bases). The CDR3 contains 13 residues. Trimming removed 3 bases from V and 2 bases from J, with 7 bases in between. The V gene's germline CDR1 is MNHEY and CDR2 SMNVEV (reference sequence). This CDR3 reads CASSFGGNYGYTF. CDR3 sequence (DNA): TGTGCCAGCAGTTTCGGGGGAAACTATGGCTACACCTTC.

The rearrangement links TRBV28 to TRBJ2-7; TRBD1 is a possible D gene (7 bases). Germline V gene sequence: CDR1 MDHEN, CDR2 SYDVKM. The CDR3 totals 16 residues. Trimming stripped 4 bases from V and 5 bases from J, with 21 bases between. The CDR3 here is CASSSSLTGRRDEQYF. DNA of the CDR3: TGTGCCAGCAGTTCCTCCCTGACAGGGAGGCGCGACGAGCAGTACTTC.

The chain links TRBV30 to TRBJ1-6, with 9 positions matching TRBD1. Losses at the gene ends were 7 bases for V and 14 bases for J; bases not matched to a gene: 12. The CDR3 covers 13 residues. Looked up from germline, CDR1 is GTSNPN and CDR2 is SVGIG (reference sequence). This CDR3 is CASESNRGQALHF. The DNA for the CDR3 is TGTGCCTCTGAATCGAACAGGGGGCAGGCCCTCCACTTT.

The rearrangement uses TRBV2 and TRBJ1-5, with D maybe TRBD1 (6 bases). Trimming shortened V by 1 base and J by 11 bases, and 15 bases separated the two germline ends. The CDR3 runs 14 residues. Germline assignment: CDR1 SNHLY and CDR2 FYNNEI. Written as DNA, the CDR3 is TGTGCCAGCAGTGAAGTCACAGGGCTCGGGGCCCAGCATTTT. This encodes CASSEVTGLGAQHF.

This chain uses TRBV5-1 with TRBJ1-1; TRBD1 is a possible D gene (6 bases). The CDR3 runs 12 residues. The V gene lost 6 bases and the J gene lost 1 base, with 7 bases spanning the gap. Germline V gene data show CDR1 as SGHRS and CDR2 as YFSETQ. The CDR3 region is CASTDRNTEAFF. The CDR3 DNA is TGCGCCAGCACGGACAGGAACACTGAAGCTTTCTTT.

This chain connects TRBV10-3 to TRBJ1-3; D is unclear. The CDR3 covers 17 residues. Trimming took 7 bases from V and 0 from J, leaving 19 bases between them. The germline V gene has CDR1 ENHRY and CDR2 SYGVKD. CDR3 DNA: TGTGCCATCACCGGCGGGGAGGTAAACTACTCTGGAAACACCATATATTTT. The encoded protein is CAITGGEVNYSGNTIYF.

This chain connects TRBV4-1 to TRBJ2-7; 7 bases agree with TRBD2. V was clipped by 1 base and J by 6 bases; unmatched bases: 6. Per the germline V gene, CDR1 is MGHRA and CDR2 is YSYEKL. The CDR3 is 14 residues long. The CDR3 loop is CASSQGSGVIEQYF. The CDR3 DNA reads as TGCGCCAGCAGCCAAGGGAGCGGGGTTATCGAGCAGTACTTC.

The genes are TRBV15 and TRBJ2-1; 15 nucleotides match TRBD2. The CDR3 sequence is 18 residues long. V trimming: 1 base; J trimming: 5 bases; junction bases outside the gene matches: 6. From germline, CDR1 is LNHNV and CDR2 YYDKDF (reference sequence). The CDR3 here is CATSRGRTSGRENNEQFF. CDR3 bases: TGTGCCACCAGCAGAGGAAGGACTAGCGGGAGGGAGAACAATGAGCAGTTCTTC.

The chain links TRBV6-5 to TRBJ1-2; possible D gene TRBD1, 5 bases. This CDR3 region has 16 residues. Looked up from germline, CDR1 is MNHEY and CDR2 is SVGAGI. With 0 bases removed from V and 4 bases from J, the gap between germline ends came to 15 bases. The CDR3, as DNA: TGTGCCAGCAGTTACTCGGGGACTCGCCCCTTCTATGGCTACACCTTC. It yields the protein CASSYSGTRPFYGYTF.

The chain links TRBV2 to TRBJ1-5, with unresolved D. This CDR3 contains 15 residues. Germline CDR1 is SNHLY and CDR2 is FYNNEI. V gave up 3 bases and J gave up 0 bases, with 9 bases separating them. The chain's CDR3 is CASSELDYSNQPQHF. CDR3 DNA sequence: TGTGCCAGCAGTGAGTTAGATTATAGCAATCAGCCCCAGCATTTT.

The V call is TRBV27, the J call TRBJ2-7, with 8 bases lining up with TRBD1. CDR1 is MNHEY, CDR2 SMNVEV, per germline (reference sequence). The CDR3 has 16 residues. After removal of 6 bases from V and 3 bases from J, the junction contained 13 bases not matched to a gene. CDR3 amino acids: CASSQLTGATRYEQYV. DNA of the CDR3: TGTGCCAGCAGCCAACTGACAGGGGCAACTCGCTACGAGCAGTACGTC.

The V call is TRBV5-1, the J call TRBJ1-1; tentatively, D is TRBD1 (5 bases). V was cut by 3 bases and J by 5 bases, with 17 bases left in between. This CDR3 region has 15 residues. The germline gives CDR1 SGHRS, CDR2 YFSETQ. The CDR3 reads CASSSQLGGVTEAFF. CDR3 DNA sequence: TGCGCCAGCAGCTCCCAGTTGGGAGGGGTGACTGAAGCTTTCTTT.

The rearrangement links TRBV5-6 to TRBJ2-1; the match to TRBD2 covers 7 bases. Germline lookup yields CDR1 SGHDT and CDR2 YYEEEE. Trimming cost V 4 bases and J 10 bases; bases outside gene matches: 8. There are 13 residues in the CDR3. The CDR3 reads CASSQRFSGEQFF. The CDR3 region has the DNA TGTGCCAGCAGCCAACGTTTTAGCGGGGAGCAGTTCTTC.

V and J are TRBV6-6 and TRBJ2-5; no firm D call. Per germline, CDR1 MNHNY and CDR2 SVGAGI (reference sequence). V was trimmed by 6 bases and J by 7 bases, leaving 9 bases between them. There are 11 residues in the CDR3. The CDR3 here is CASSYTVTQYF. The DNA for the CDR3 is TGTGCCAGCAGCTACACGGTGACCCAGTACTTC.

This chain joins TRBV19 and TRBJ2-7, with a tentative D call TRBD1 (6 bases). With 6 bases removed from V and 2 bases from J, the gap between germline ends came to 14 bases. The CDR3 extends over 14 amino acids. Germline V CDR1 and CDR2: LNHDA, SQIVND (reference sequence). This CDR3 reads CASRSRTATYEQYF. For the CDR3, the DNA is TGTGCCAGTAGATCCCGGACAGCCACCTACGAGCAGTACTTC.

V gene TRBV7-2 combines with J gene TRBJ1-6, with D tentatively TRBD1 (6 bases). The CDR3 length is 17 residues. From germline, CDR1 is SGHTA and CDR2 FQGNSA. Trimming took off 1 base at V and 5 bases at J, with 15 bases between the two ends. CDR3: CASSLVGGRVHNSPLHF. DNA of the CDR3: TGTGCCAGCAGCTTAGTCGGGGGGCGGGTCCATAATTCACCCCTCCACTTT.

The rearrangement links TRBV5-6 to TRBJ1-4; possible D gene TRBD1, 6 bases. Per germline, CDR1 SGHDT and CDR2 YYEEEE. Trimming took 3 bases from V and 7 from J, leaving 13 bases between them. The CDR3 has 14 residues. This CDR3 reads CASSSGGGSEKLFF. As DNA, the CDR3 is TGTGCCAGCAGCTCGGGAGGGGGGAGTGAAAAACTGTTTTTT.

V is TRBV2 and J is TRBJ2-7; 11 nucleotides align to TRBD1. V lost 7 bases, J lost 4 bases, and 9 bases stayed unmatched. Germline V gene sequence: CDR1 SNHLY, CDR2 FYNNEI. The CDR3 covers 15 residues. This chain's CDR3 is CASTDPRDRGYEQYF. CDR3 in DNA: TGTGCCAGCACCGACCCCCGGGACAGGGGGTACGAGCAGTACTTC.

The rearrangement joins TRBV3-1 (or the pseudogene TRBV3-2) to TRBJ2-3, with 13 bases that match TRBD2. This CDR3 contains 17 residues. Germline values: CDR1 LGHDT, CDR2 YNNKEL (reference sequence). Losses at the gene ends were 4 bases for V and 2 bases for J; bases not matched to a gene: 6. The DNA of the CDR3 is TGTGCCAGCAGCCTAAGGGGACTAGCGGGATCCACAGATACGCAGTATTTT. Its protein product is CASSLRGLAGSTDTQYF.